The 26 T cell receptor beta chains reported below all come from one sample, sequenced in a study of graft-versus-host responses after intestinal transplantation. Which antigens these TCRs recognize remains unknown. Sequencing was performed with immunoSEQ multiplex PCR; in TCRdb, only in-frame clones are kept and a portion is missing. The sample shows tens of thousands of clones, 91% of them seen only once. Sequencing used unstimulated CD4+ T cells sorted from spleen or lymph node cells, obtained before intestinal transplant. The receptors here all came from a human donor who received an intestinal transplant.

This sequence joins TRBV2 and TRBJ1-2, with 10 bases aligning to TRBD1. CDR1 is SNHLY, CDR2 FYNNEI, per germline. V trimming: 3 bases; J trimming: 8 bases; junction bases outside the gene matches: 12. The CDR3 sequence is 16 residues long. This chain's CDR3 is CASSEDRGDLREGYTF. In nucleotides, the CDR3 is TGTGCCAGCAGTGAGGACAGGGGGGATCTTAGAGAGGGCTACACCTTC.

This rearrangement joins TRBV4-1 to TRBJ2-1, with 13 bases aligning to TRBD2. From germline, CDR1 is MGHRA and CDR2 YSYEKL. The CDR3 is 16 residues long. With 2 bases clipped from V and 9 bases from J, the junction kept 7 bases outside the gene matches. In DNA, the CDR3 is TGCGCCAGCAGCCAAACGACTAGCGGGGGGATAGTTGAGCAGTTCTTC. It codes for CASSQTTSGGIVEQFF.

The V call is TRBV30, the J call TRBJ2-7, with D tentatively TRBD2 (6 bases). V was pared by 5 bases and J by 0 bases, with 8 bases between. Per germline, CDR1 GTSNPN and CDR2 SVGIG (reference sequence). This CDR3 contains 12 residues. The CDR3 loop reads CAWAGSSYEQYF. DNA of the CDR3: TGTGCCTGGGCGGGGAGCTCCTACGAGCAGTACTTC.

The chain carries TRBV5-4 and TRBJ1-6; 8 bases match TRBD1. CDR1 SGHNT and CDR2 YYREEE come from the germline V gene (reference sequence). V shed 5 bases, J shed 5 bases, and the junction held 12 bases outside the gene matches. This CDR3 contains 17 residues. In DNA, the CDR3 is TGTGCCAGCAGTCCCCGGACAGGGAGGTCAGATAATTCACCCCTCCACTTT. This translates into CASSPRTGRSDNSPLHF.

V usage is TRBV7-9 and J usage is TRBJ2-7; the match to TRBD2 covers 10 bases. Trimming took 3 bases from V and 4 from J; bases not matched to a gene: 12. There are 17 residues in the CDR3. The V gene's germline CDR1 is SEHNR and CDR2 FQNEAQ (reference sequence). CDR3 protein: CASSFLGLAGGRYEQYF. The CDR3 DNA follows: TGTGCCAGCAGCTTCCTAGGTTTAGCGGGGGGTCGATACGAGCAGTACTTC.

This chain connects TRBV19 to TRBJ1-1; the D gene is possibly TRBD1 (6 bases). With 5 bases removed from V and 5 bases from J, the gap between germline ends came to 18 bases. This CDR3 contains 15 residues. Germline V gene sequence: CDR1 LNHDA, CDR2 SQIVND (reference sequence). This chain's CDR3 is CASSLPMGAETEAFF. CDR3 sequence (DNA): TGTGCCAGTAGTCTCCCCATGGGGGCGGAGACTGAAGCTTTCTTT.

The V gene is TRBV19, the J gene TRBJ1-3; D uncertain. The germline CDR1 and CDR2 sequences are LNHDA and SQIVND (reference sequence). The V gene lost 9 bases and the J gene lost 0 bases, with 6 bases spanning the gap. The CDR3 totals 12 residues. The CDR3 region is CASHTSGNTIYF. CDR3 sequence (DNA): TGTGCCAGCCACACCTCTGGAAACACCATATATTTT.

In DNA, the CDR3 is TGCGCCAGCAGCTTGGAAGCAGGGCCCGGAAACACCATATATTTT. Protein sequence: CASSLEAGPGNTIYF. The chain recombines TRBV5-1 with TRBJ1-3; a weak D match, TRBD1 (5 bases). CDR3 length equals 15 residues. Trimming left V 0 bases short and J 4 bases short, with 11 bases between. The germline CDR1 and CDR2 sequences are SGHRS and YFSETQ.

V gene TRBV6-1 combines with J gene TRBJ1-3; D ambiguous. Germline V gene data show CDR1 as MNHNS and CDR2 as SASEGT. Trimming removed 6 bases at V and 1 base at J, with 10 bases between. The length of the CDR3 is 14 residues. The CDR3 loop reads CASSPWQSGNTIYF. For the CDR3, the DNA is TGTGCCAGCAGCCCGTGGCAGTCTGGAAACACCATATATTTT.

The chain carries TRBV30 and TRBJ1-2; D gene ambiguous. Trimming left V 4 bases short and J 0 bases short, with 6 bases between. This CDR3 is built from 12 residues. The germline gives CDR1 GTSNPN, CDR2 SVGIG (reference sequence). The CDR3 DNA follows: TGTGCCTGGACAGAAGCTAACTATGGCTACACCTTC. Its protein product is CAWTEANYGYTF.

The rearrangement joins TRBV5-5 to TRBJ2-7; 8 nucleotides agree with TRBD1. Germline assignment: CDR1 SGHKS and CDR2 YYEKEE (reference sequence). J gave up 2 bases and V 2 bases, and 9 bases lay outside the gene matches. The CDR3 length is 16 residues. The CDR3 region is CASSFTGTGITYEQYF. Written as DNA, the CDR3 is TGTGCCAGCAGCTTCACCGGGACAGGAATAACCTACGAGCAGTACTTC.

V usage is TRBV7-6 and J usage is TRBJ2-7, with 9 nucleotides matching TRBD1. CDR3 size: 14 residues. V lost 5 bases and J lost 3; bases outside the gene matches: 5. Germline CDR1 is SGHVS and CDR2 is FNYEAQ. The CDR3 loop reads CASSPPDRGYEQYF. DNA of the CDR3: TGTGCCAGCAGCCCGCCGGACAGGGGCTACGAGCAGTACTTC.

The CDR3 loop is CASSLGPVYEQYF. Written as DNA, the CDR3 is TGTGCCAGCAGCTTAGGGCCAGTCTACGAGCAGTACTTC. The chain carries TRBV7-9 and TRBJ2-7; D uncertain. The CDR3 length is 13 residues. Trimming left V 1 base short and J 3 bases short, with 7 bases between. Per the germline V gene, CDR1 is SEHNR and CDR2 is FQNEAQ (reference sequence).

The genes are TRBV19 and TRBJ1-1; 7 positions agree with TRBD1. V shed 4 bases, J shed 1 base, and the junction held 6 bases outside the gene matches. The CDR3 covers 15 residues. CDR1 is LNHDA and CDR2 is SQIVND in the germline V gene (reference sequence). CDR3 nucleotide sequence: TGTGCCAGTAGTAAACGTGGGACAGAGAACACTGAAGCTTTCTTT. Residues: CASSKRGTENTEAFF.

This chain joins TRBV5-6 and TRBJ1-5, with a tentative D call TRBD1 (6 bases). Trimming stripped 0 bases from V and 7 bases from J, with 17 bases between. Looked up from germline, CDR1 is SGHDT and CDR2 is YYEEEE. CDR3 length: 16 amino acids. The CDR3 sequence: CASSLGRGSQRQPQHF. DNA of the CDR3: TGTGCCAGCAGCTTGGGAAGGGGGTCCCAAAGGCAGCCCCAGCATTTT.

This chain uses TRBV19 with TRBJ1-5; D is unclear. The CDR3 extends over 15 amino acids. V lost 7 bases and J 0 bases, leaving 13 bases between the germline ends. Per germline, CDR1 LNHDA and CDR2 SQIVND (reference sequence). CDR3 in amino acids: CASNSPGDSNQPQHF. CDR3 nucleotide sequence: TGTGCCAGTAACTCGCCGGGAGATAGCAATCAGCCCCAGCATTTT. Full variable domain (rest looked up from reference TRBV19 and TRBJ1-5): DGGITQSPKYLFRKEGQNVTLSCEQNLNHDAMYWYRQDPGQGLRLIYYSQIVNDFQKGDIAEGYSVSREKKESFPLTVTSAQKNPTAFYLCASNSPGDSNQPQHFGDGTRLSIL.

The V and J genes are TRBV19 and TRBJ1-1; possibly TRBD1 for D (5 bases). The CDR3 is 12 amino acids. With 6 bases removed from V and 7 bases from J, the gap between germline ends came to 12 bases. Germline CDR1 reads LNHDA; CDR2 reads SQIVND (reference sequence). The CDR3 coding sequence is TGTGCCAGTAGCACTGACCAGGGTGAAGCTTTCTTT. The encoded protein is CASSTDQGEAFF.

This clone showed up just once. The chain carries TRBV7-2 and TRBJ2-7, with D tentatively TRBD1 (5 bases). The CDR3 spans 14 residues. Germline CDR1 reads SGHTA; CDR2 reads FQGNSA. Trimming pared 3 bases from V and 5 bases from J, leaving 14 bases between. CDR3 protein: CASSFTGPGHEQYF. CDR3 DNA: TGTGCCAGCAGCTTCACAGGCCCCGGACACGAGCAGTACTTC.

The gene calls are TRBV11-3 and TRBJ1-1; D uncertain. Germline V gene data show CDR1 as SGHNT and CDR2 as YENEEA. The CDR3 consists of 14 residues. V was pared by 1 base and J by 0 bases, with 6 bases between. The CDR3 loop is CASSLGRMNTEAFF. The CDR3 DNA sequence: TGTGCCAGCAGCTTAGGCAGGATGAACACTGAAGCTTTCTTT.

The chain employs TRBV4-1 and TRBJ2-1; TRBD1 agrees at 7 bases. This CDR3 has 17 amino acids. V shed 3 bases and J 0 bases; nucleotides not matched to a gene: 8. Germline V lookup: CDR1 MGHRA, CDR2 YSYEKL. The CDR3 reads CASSQTQGHGSYNEQFF. The CDR3 bases are TGCGCCAGCAGCCAGACACAGGGGCATGGCTCCTACAATGAGCAGTTCTTC.

V usage is TRBV5-1 and J usage is TRBJ1-1; 8 bases are shared with TRBD1. Germline V CDR1 and CDR2: SGHRS, YFSETQ. The CDR3 spans 16 residues. V was pared by 2 bases and J by 0 bases, with 6 bases of the junction left unmatched. CDR3 coding DNA: TGCGCCAGCAGCTTAGGACAGGGCCCAATGAACACTGAAGCTTTCTTT. Its translation is CASSLGQGPMNTEAFF.

This clone was recorded once. The V gene is TRBV6-1, the J gene TRBJ1-2, with D tentatively TRBD1 (6 bases). CDR1 is MNHNS and CDR2 is SASEGT in the germline V gene. This CDR3 comprises 13 residues. Trimming removed 7 bases at V and 4 bases at J, with 13 bases between. CDR3 protein: CASKGVPRYGYTF. The CDR3 nucleotides are TGTGCCAGCAAGGGGGTCCCCCGCTATGGCTACACCTTC.

The V gene is TRBV7-2, the J gene TRBJ1-2; no definite D call. The germline gives CDR1 SGHTA, CDR2 FQGNSA. CDR3 length: 17 residues. The V end lost 5 bases, the J end lost 4 bases, and 23 bases lay between the germline ends. The CDR3 sequence: CASSPTGDPNSGYGYTF. CDR3 sequence (DNA): TGTGCCAGCAGCCCGACCGGGGATCCTAACTCTGGCTATGGCTACACCTTC.

The rearrangement uses TRBV7-2 and TRBJ1-2; 7 bases match TRBD1. Germline CDR1 and CDR2: SGHTA and FQGNSA. This CDR3 has 19 amino acids. V trimming: 4 bases; J trimming: 2 bases; junction bases outside the gene matches: 19. CDR3 sequence reads: CASSSTAGQVHERNYGYTF. CDR3 DNA sequence: TGTGCCAGCAGCTCCACGGCTGGACAGGTACACGAGAGGAACTATGGCTACACCTTC.

The V and J genes are TRBV19 and TRBJ1-2; possible D gene TRBD1, 6 bases. CDR1 LNHDA and CDR2 SQIVND come from the germline V gene (reference sequence). With 3 bases removed from V and 4 bases from J, the gap between germline ends came to 12 bases. The length of the CDR3 is 14 residues. The CDR3 region has the DNA TGTGCCAGTAGTATCAGAGACAGGCTCTATGGCTACACCTTC. This gives the protein CASSIRDRLYGYTF.

The chain couples TRBV19 to TRBJ2-5; tentative D call: TRBD1 (6 bases). Deletions cut 4 bases from V and 4 bases from J, with 10 bases between. The CDR3 is made up of 13 amino acids. The germline V gene encodes CDR1 LNHDA and CDR2 SQIVND (reference sequence). DNA for the CDR3: TGTGCCAGTAGTACGACAGGTGGAGAGACCCAGTACTTC. Its protein product is CASSTTGGETQYF.